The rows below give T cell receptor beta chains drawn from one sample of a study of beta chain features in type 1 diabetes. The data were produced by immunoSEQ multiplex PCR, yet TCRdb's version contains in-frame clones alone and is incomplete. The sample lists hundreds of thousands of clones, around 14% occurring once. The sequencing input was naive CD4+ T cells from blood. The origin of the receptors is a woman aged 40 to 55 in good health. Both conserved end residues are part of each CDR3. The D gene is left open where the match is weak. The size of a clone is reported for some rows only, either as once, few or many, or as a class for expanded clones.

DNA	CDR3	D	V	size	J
TGTGCCAGCAGCCCTGGACAGGTTCAGGAGCAGTACTTC	CASSPGQVQEQYF	TRBD1	TRBV7-2	NA	TRBJ2-7
TGCGCCAGCAGCCGTAACAGCGGGGGGGCAGAGACCCAGTACTTC	CASSRNSGGAETQYF	TRBD2	TRBV4-3	NA	TRBJ2-5
TGTGCCAGCAGTTACCGGAGGGAGGGGGTCTATGGCTACACCTTC	CASSYRREGVYGYTF	NA	TRBV6-6	NA	TRBJ1-2
TGTGCCAGCAGCTTACAGTCGACCAATCAGCCCCAGCATTTT	CASSLQSTNQPQHF	NA	TRBV5-8	NA	TRBJ1-5
TGTGCCAGCCGGAAGACTAGCACAGATACGCAGTATTTT	CASRKTSTDTQYF	NA	TRBV7-2	many	TRBJ2-3
TGTGCCAGCAGCAGCGCTGTCGCGGTATCTAACTATGGCTACACCTTC	CASSSAVAVSNYGYTF	NA	TRBV9	NA	TRBJ1-2
TGTGCCAGCTCACAGGGCGGGGGGGCGACCCACGAGCAGTACTTC	CASSQGGGATHEQYF	TRBD2	TRBV18	NA	TRBJ2-7
TGTGCCAGCTCACCACTTGGGACAGAGGATGGTTACGAGCAGTACTTC	CASSPLGTEDGYEQYF	TRBD1	TRBV18	NA	TRBJ2-7
TGTGCCACCAGCAGAAAAAGCGGCACTGAAGCTTTCTTT	CATSRKSGTEAFF	NA	TRBV15	many	TRBJ1-1
TGCGCCAGCAGCCAAGATCGAGCGGGGGGCAATGAGCAGTTCTTC	CASSQDRAGGNEQFF	TRBD2	TRBV4-3	NA	TRBJ2-1